This T cell receptor (beta chain) derives from a study of shared clonotypes between healthy human individuals. Study-level points and caveats: Among non-shared clonotypes, generation probabilities were lower than among those shared by all four donors.

The CDR3 extends over 10 amino acids. Per the germline V gene, CDR1 is MNHNY and CDR2 is SVGAGI (reference sequence). This table comes from immunoSEQ multiplex PCR, and its TCRdb copy is limited to in-frame clones, with some not included. Among roughly 1,600,000 clones, 98% were seen once, and the ten largest hold roughly 0.35%. In the case of this clone: Its matching antigen is unknown. Relative to the germline gene, one junction end is altered; a read error may explain this.

The clonotype originates from a man aged 25 to 40 in good health. The chain uses TRBV6-6 and TRBJ2-7; unclear D gene. The sample taken for sequencing was naive CD4+ T cells sorted from blood. This sample's subset: CD45RA+ positively selected. CDR3 DNA: TGTGCCAGCGGTTACTACGAGCAGTACTTC. It encodes CASGYYEQYF.